Here is one T cell receptor beta chain with its context. It has no known antigen specificity. Nothing much larger sits one base from this clone, and base qualities are not available. The collaborating institutions used their own protocols to collect whole blood in K2EDTA tubes. Collaborator samples were shipped for TCRbeta analysis as frozen whole blood, isolated PBMCs, or DNA extracted from either sample type. TCRbeta CDR3 regions were amplified from genomic DNA by means of the immunoSEQ Assay, a bias-controlled multiplex PCR. In the original analysis: Within the assay, amplification of reference gene primers was used to estimate how many nucleated cells each sample contained. To quantify the absolute abundance of each unique TCRbeta CDR3 rearrangement, sequence reads were collapsed and filtered. For each sample, productive Simpson clonality was calculated as the square root of Simpson's diversity index across productive rearrangements. TCRdb holds this immuneACCESS table with in-frame rearrangements only. Some clones are missing; in checked studies, unresolved V genes explain under half, and the rest has no known cause. The DNA was the basis for D and trimming; V, J and clone size are from that table. This sample is represented by over 100,000 clones; around four fifths of them were singletons. The ten biggest clones cover 15% to 20% of the sample.

The data derive from a study of blood T cell repertoires in COVID-19 (TCRdb year 2020). Context from the whole study: Samples from collaborators originated in the United States, Italy and Spain and spanned both the acute and convalescent phases of COVID-19. The prospective study material was composed of cDNA or gDNA derived from T cells, B-cell-depleted T cells, or PBMCs. Samples came from the ongoing ImmuneRACE study (first 160 participants) plus 1,254 subjects from 6 global collaborators. A freely available public database, intended as a resource for researchers studying the immune response to SARS-CoV-2, is where the repertoires were released. Deeply sampled blood TCRbeta repertoires from subjects exposed to, actively infected with, or recovered from COVID-19 were included in the dataset. The sample metadata nearly always contained a de-identified subject ID, COVID-19 status, age in years and sex. Where available, HLA class I and class II types were obtained from metadata supplied by the sample provider rather than from assay-based typing.

The paper's findings and limits, for the study overall: The amount of clinical and demographic metadata varied by source and participant and was provided uncurated.

V and J are truncated by 4 bases and 1 base respectively, leaving an intervening sequence of 12 bases. The CDR3 covers 15 residues, taking in both the cysteine and the phenylalanine. Of all the DNA, just the CDR3 is kept, 45 bases in frame from base 1. CDR1 and CDR2 were assigned from the germline V gene (reference sequence) as LGHDT and YNNKEL. The rearrangement combines TRBV3-1 (or the pseudogene TRBV3-2) with TRBJ2-3, with TRBD2 tentatively as D gene (6 bases match). This receptor was taken from a man aged 55-75 years with active or convalescent COVID-19. Sample: peripheral blood. The CDR3 corresponds to CASSLKTRGTDTQYF. The DNA sequence is given as TGTGCCAGCAGCCTGAAGACTAGAGGCACAGATACGCAGTATTTT.